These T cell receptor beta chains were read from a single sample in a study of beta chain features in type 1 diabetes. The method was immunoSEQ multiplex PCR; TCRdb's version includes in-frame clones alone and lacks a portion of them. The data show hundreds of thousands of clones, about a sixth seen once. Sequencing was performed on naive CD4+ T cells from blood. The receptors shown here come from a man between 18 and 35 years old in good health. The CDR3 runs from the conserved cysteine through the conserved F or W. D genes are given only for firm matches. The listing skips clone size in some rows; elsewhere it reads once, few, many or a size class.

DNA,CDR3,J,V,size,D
TGTGCCAGCTCACCACAGGCCGGGAGAGAGACCCAGTACTTC,CASSPQAGRETQYF,TRBJ2-5,TRBV18,few,-
TGTGCCAGCAGCGTAGAGACTAGCACGACCTACAATGAGCAGTTCTTC,CASSVETSTTYNEQFF,TRBJ2-1,TRBV9,-,TRBD2
TGTGCCAGCAGCCCTGGGGGCAGTAGCACAGATACGCAGTATTTT,CASSPGGSSTDTQYF,TRBJ2-3,TRBV7-6,-,-
TGTGCCAGCAGCTTTCCGGGACAGGGCACTTCACCCCTCCACTTT,CASSFPGQGTSPLHF,TRBJ1-6,TRBV7-2,-,TRBD1
TGTGCCAGCAGCTTGACCGGGCGCGAGCAGTACTTC,CASSLTGREQYF,TRBJ2-7,TRBV5-4,-,-
TGTGCCAGCAGTGATGGACTGCCGAACTATGGCTACACCTTC,CASSDGLPNYGYTF,TRBJ1-2,TRBV2,-,-
TGTGCCATCAGTGAGGCGGGGGCAGAAGAGACCCAGTACTTC,CAISEAGAEETQYF,TRBJ2-5,TRBV10-3,-,-
TGTGCCAGCAGCGACCCAGGGTTAGGCGGCTATGGCTACACCTTC,CASSDPGLGGYGYTF,TRBJ1-2,TRBV7-2,few,-
TGTGCCAGCTCACCGGACAGGAATGGCTACACCTTC,CASSPDRNGYTF,TRBJ1-2,TRBV18,-,TRBD1
TGCAGCGTTGTGCCGCCGACGAGTCCCCAGTACTTC,CSVVPPTSPQYF,TRBJ2-5,TRBV29-1,few,-
TGTGCCAGCAGCGTTGGGAAGGGGCTTGGTGACACCGGGGAGCTGTTTTTT,CASSVGKGLGDTGELFF,TRBJ2-2,TRBV9,few,-
TGTGCCAGCAGCCAAGCAGGGTTTGGATCCTATGGCTACACCTTC,CASSQAGFGSYGYTF,TRBJ1-2,TRBV4-2,-,-
TGTGCTAGTGGTTTAAGACCTAGCGGGGGCCCAGATACGCAGTATTTT,CASGLRPSGGPDTQYF,TRBJ2-3,TRBV12-5,few,TRBD2
TGTGCCAGCAGACAGACAGGAACCGCGCGGGCTTTCTTT,CASRQTGTARAFF,TRBJ1-1,TRBV28,-,-
TGTGCCAGCAGCTCGGGACTAAAGCAAGTCAATGAGCAGTTCTTC,CASSSGLKQVNEQFF,TRBJ2-1,TRBV7-3,few,TRBD2
TGTGCCAGCCGTTCTCCGGGGAGTCATTACAATGAGCAGTTCTTC,CASRSPGSHYNEQFF,TRBJ2-1,TRBV28,many,-
TGTGCCTGCGACACAGGCTTTCAGCCCCAGCATTTT,CACDTGFQPQHF,TRBJ1-5,TRBV30,-,-
TGTGCCAGCAGCCTACAGGGGGACATTCAGTACTTC,CASSLQGDIQYF,TRBJ2-4,TRBV14,many,TRBD1